The rows below give T cell receptor beta chains drawn from one sample of a study of CD4+ T cells in melanoma. Sequencing used immunoSEQ multiplex PCR; TCRdb keeps in-frame clones, though not all of them. The table has around 110,000 clones, 80% to 95% seen once. Sequenced: peripheral blood. These receptors originate from a human donor with melanoma. Both conserved end residues are part of each CDR3. A D gene is named only where the DNA matches it firmly. Size is stated for part of the rows, as once, few or many counts, or as a class when the clone is expanded.

j_call cdr3_length d_call v_call clone_size cdr3_nt cdr3_aa
TRBJ1-2 13 TRBD1 TRBV6-1 - TGTGCCAGCAGGGAAACAGGGGAGGATGGCTACACCTTC CASRETGEDGYTF
TRBJ2-6 12 - TRBV4-3 - TGCGCCTCAGGCTCTGAGGCCAACGTCCTGACTTTC CASGSEANVLTF
TRBJ2-7 13 - TRBV5-4 - TGTGCCAGCAGCTACTCAAACTCATACGAGCAGTACTTC CASSYSNSYEQYF
TRBJ1-2 16 - TRBV7-8 - TGTGCCAGCAGCCCGCCGGGGGGACCGCCTTCTGAGGGCTACACCTTC CASSPPGGPPSEGYTF
TRBJ2-3 17 TRBD2 TRBV6-1 - TGTGCCAGCAGTGAAGCGAGGCTAGCGGGGACCACAGATACGCAGTATTTT CASSEARLAGTTDTQYF
TRBJ2-7 14 TRBD2 TRBV6-6 - TGTGCCAGCAGTACCCCTAGCGGGGGGGGCGAGCAGTACTTC CASSTPSGGGEQYF
TRBJ2-7 15 - TRBV10-2 once TGCGCCAGCAGTGAAGGCTCGATCCCGCCTTACGAGCAGTACTTC CASSEGSIPPYEQYF
TRBJ2-1 13 - TRBV28 - TGTGCCAGCAATTCATGGGGGGTGGGTGAGCAGTTCTTC CASNSWGVGEQFF
TRBJ2-2 20 TRBD2 TRBV19 - TGTGCCAGTAGTATACCTTTCTCTAGCGGAGCCAGAATATACACCGGGGAGCTGTTTTTT CASSIPFSSGARIYTGELFF
TRBJ1-1 12 - TRBV6-4 - TGTGCCAGCATTATCAGGTACGCTGAAGCTTTCTTT CASIIRYAEAFF
TRBJ1-1 13 - TRBV4-1 - TGCGCCAGCAGGCAGCAGGGAGTTACTGAAGCTTTCTTT CASRQQGVTEAFF
TRBJ2-1 14 TRBD2 TRBV7-9 - TGTGCCTGGCAACTAGCGGGAGGGATCAATGAGCAGTTCTTC CAWQLAGGINEQFF
TRBJ1-2 15 TRBD1 TRBV9 - TGTGCCAGCAGCGTGGACAGGACCTCTAACTATGGCTACACCTTC CASSVDRTSNYGYTF
TRBJ2-7 15 TRBD2 TRBV7-2 - TGTGCCAGCAGCCCCGCTAGCGGGGGGGCGTACGAGCAGTACTTC CASSPASGGAYEQYF
TRBJ2-2 18 TRBD2 TRBV5-1 - TGCGCCAGCAGCTTGGCCGCCAGCGGGGGCGCGAACACCGGGGAGCTGTTTTTT CASSLAASGGANTGELFF
TRBJ1-1 15 TRBD1 TRBV5-1 - TGCGCCAGCAGCACCTGGACAGGAAAGAACACTGAAGCTTTCTTT CASSTWTGKNTEAFF
TRBJ2-3 15 - TRBV7-2 - TGTGCCAGCAGCTTATTCTACAGGCTCACAGATACGCAGTATTTT CASSLFYRLTDTQYF
TRBJ2-1 12 - TRBV30 - TGTGCCTGGAGTAGAAACTACAATGAGCAGTTCTTC CAWSRNYNEQFF
TRBJ1-2 14 - TRBV9 - TGTGCCAGCAGCCCACGGGGGGATAACTATGGCTACACCTTC CASSPRGDNYGYTF
TRBJ2-1 15 TRBD2 TRBV5-1 - TGCGCCAGCAGCACTAGCGGGGGAATCTACAATGAGCAGTTCTTC CASSTSGGIYNEQFF
TRBJ1-6 15 - TRBV4-2 - TGTGCCAGCAGCTTGGGGAGCTCCTATAATTCACCCCTCCACTTT CASSLGSSYNSPLHF
TRBJ2-2 15 - TRBV28 - TGTGCCAGCAGTTTTAGGCCCACGAACACCGGGGAGCTGTTTTTT CASSFRPTNTGELFF
TRBJ2-3 14 - TRBV30 once TGTGCCTGGAGTTACGGTGGGGGCACAGATACGCAGTATTTT CAWSYGGGTDTQYF
TRBJ2-7 11 - TRBV7-2 - TGTGCCAGCAGCTTAGTTTACGAGCAGTACTTC CASSLVYEQYF
TRBJ2-7 11 - TRBV6-1 - TGTGCCAGCAGTGAATTTCACGAGCAGTACTTC CASSEFHEQYF
TRBJ1-4 14 TRBD1 TRBV11-2 - TGTGCCAGCAGCCTCGGACAGGGATATGAAAAACTGTTTTTT CASSLGQGYEKLFF
TRBJ2-6 18 TRBD1 TRBV13 - TGTGCCAGCAGCTTGAGGACAGGGGCTTTCTCTGGGGCCAACGTCCTGACTTTC CASSLRTGAFSGANVLTF
TRBJ1-1 15 TRBD1 TRBV18 - TGTGCCAGCTCACCCGACAGGGGGAGGGATTCCGAAGCTTTCTTT CASSPDRGRDSEAFF
TRBJ2-3 16 TRBD2 TRBV9 - TGTGCCAGCAGCCGTTCCTCTAGCGGGGGGACAGATACGCAGTATTTT CASSRSSSGGTDTQYF
TRBJ2-1 15 TRBD2 TRBV7-9 - TGTGCCAGCAGCTCCCTAGCGGGAGGGCCGAGTGAGCAGTTCTTC CASSSLAGGPSEQFF
TRBJ2-2 15 - TRBV16 - TGTGCCAGCAGCCAATCGTTACAGAACACCGGGGAGCTGTTTTTT CASSQSLQNTGELFF
TRBJ2-3 14 TRBD2 TRBV29-1 once TGCAGCGTCGCCGTCGGGCTAGCGGGAGATACGCAGTATTTT CSVAVGLAGDTQYF
TRBJ2-7 14 TRBD2 TRBV7-2 - TGTGCCAGCAGCTTTCAGGGCGGGGGGGTCGAGCAGTACTTC CASSFQGGGVEQYF
TRBJ2-7 13 - TRBV6-5 - TGTGCCAGCAGTTACTCGCGGAACTACGAGCAGTACTTC CASSYSRNYEQYF
TRBJ1-2 13 TRBD1 TRBV6-5 - TGTGCCAGCAGCAGGGACAGGTTATATGGCTACACCTTC CASSRDRLYGYTF
TRBJ1-2 19 - TRBV21-1 - TGTGCCAGCGGGGGGACAGGGGATATTCGATATGCCCGAGGGGTAGGCTACACCTTC CASGGTGDIRYARGVGYTF
TRBJ2-3 16 TRBD2 TRBV5-6 - TGTGCCAGCAGCTTGGTAGCGGGGGATAGCACAGATACGCAGTATTTT CASSLVAGDSTDTQYF
TRBJ2-1 17 - TRBV13 - TGTGCCAGCAGCACCTGGGGGGGCGGGAGCTCCTACAATGAGCAGTTCTTC CASSTWGGGSSYNEQFF
TRBJ2-1 14 TRBD2 TRBV28 once TGTGCCAGCAACCAACTAGCGGGAGAAACTAAGCAGTTCTTC CASNQLAGETKQFF
TRBJ2-7 16 TRBD1 TRBV5-1 once TGCGCCAGCAGCTCCGCGGGACAGGGGGTTGGTTACGAGCAGTACTTC CASSSAGQGVGYEQYF
TRBJ2-7 14 - TRBV28 once TGTGCCAGTAGGGTTGGGGGAAGGAACTACGAGCAGTACTTC CASRVGGRNYEQYF
TRBJ1-2 15 - TRBV7-9 - TGTGCCAGCAGCTTAGGCCGGGAAGCTAACTATGGCTACACCTTC CASSLGREANYGYTF
TRBJ2-7 12 - TRBV30 - TGTGCCTGGTCCGAGAGTTCGAGTGAGCAGTACTTC CAWSESSSEQYF
TRBJ1-1 15 - TRBV5-4 - TGTGCCAGCAGCTTGGACGGCCCGGTAAACACTGAAGCTTTCTTT CASSLDGPVNTEAFF
TRBJ2-1 13 TRBD1 TRBV30 - TGTGCCTGGACAGGGGGCGCCTACAATGAGCAGTTCTTC CAWTGGAYNEQFF
TRBJ1-5 9 - TRBV6-9 - TGTGCCAGCGATCAGCCCCAGCATTTT CASDQPQHF